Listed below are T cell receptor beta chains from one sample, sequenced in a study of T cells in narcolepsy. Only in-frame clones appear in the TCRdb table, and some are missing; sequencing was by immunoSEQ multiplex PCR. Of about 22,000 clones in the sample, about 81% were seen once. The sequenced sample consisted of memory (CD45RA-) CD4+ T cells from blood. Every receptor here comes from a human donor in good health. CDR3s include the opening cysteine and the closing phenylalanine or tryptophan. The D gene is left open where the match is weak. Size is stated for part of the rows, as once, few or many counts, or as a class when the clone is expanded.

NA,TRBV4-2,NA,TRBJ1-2,CASSPSGGNYGYTF,TGTGCCAGCAGCCCCTCGGGGGGAAACTATGGCTACACCTTC
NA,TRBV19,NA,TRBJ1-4,CASSVRGSGNEKLFF,TGTGCCAGTAGTGTCCGTGGGTCCGGTAATGAAAAACTGTTTTTT
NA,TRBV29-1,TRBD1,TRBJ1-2,CSVLGTGQNLNYGYTF,TGCAGCGTCCTAGGGACAGGACAAAACCTAAACTATGGCTACACCTTC
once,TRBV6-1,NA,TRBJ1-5,CASSEAGQNQPQHF,TGTGCCAGCAGTGAAGCTGGGCAGAATCAGCCCCAGCATTTT
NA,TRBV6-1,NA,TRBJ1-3,CASSAPSGTIYF,TGTGCCAGCAGTGCTCCTTCGGGCACCATATATTTT
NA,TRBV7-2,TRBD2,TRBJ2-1,CASSFPGLYNEQFF,TGTGCCAGCAGCTTTCCGGGACTATACAATGAGCAGTTCTTC
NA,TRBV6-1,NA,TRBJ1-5,CASELFSNQPQHF,TGTGCCAGCGAATTATTTAGCAATCAGCCCCAGCATTTT
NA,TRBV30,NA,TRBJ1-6,CAWSLGFSRQLPNSPLHF,TGTGCCTGGAGCTTAGGGTTTAGCAGACAGCTACCTAATTCACCCCTCCACTTT
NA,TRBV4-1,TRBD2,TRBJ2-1,CASSPLTSGVWNEQFF,TGCGCCAGCAGCCCCCTGACTAGCGGGGTGTGGAATGAGCAGTTCTTC
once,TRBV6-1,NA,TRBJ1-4,CASSEPTGSNEKLFF,TGTGCCAGCAGTGAGCCTACAGGGTCTAATGAAAAACTGTTTTTT
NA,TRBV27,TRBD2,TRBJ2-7,CASSPQGLAPIPNYEQYF,TGTGCCAGCAGTCCCCAGGGACTAGCGCCGATACCCAACTACGAGCAGTACTTC